This is a list of T cell receptor beta chains from one sample in a study of T cell repertoires in cytomegalovirus infection. TCRdb processed the reads anew with MiXCR; each CDR3 protein has one entry. Of 450,000 to 650,000 distinct CDR3 sequences listed, approximately 40% are singletons. These receptors' antigens are unknown. The sample here was cultured PBMCs, taken from culture after CMV antigen stimulation. These receptors were obtained from a human donor in good health (CMV status not recorded). Some clones in this sample may be carry-over from other donors' samples. CDR3s leave out the opening cysteine and the closing phenylalanine or tryptophan. The order of the fields is J gene, V gene, D gene, CDR3 protein. The D gene is left open where the match is weak.

>TRBJ2-3|TRBV7-2|.
ASSLMRARADTQY
>TRBJ2-5|TRBV12-3/TRBV12-4|.
ASSLLFLSPGEQETQY
>TRBJ2-7|TRBV7-6|TRBD2
ASSRSIAGGPLDEQY
>TRBJ2-5|TRBV27|.
ASSFRLGQETQY
>TRBJ2-3|TRBV20-1|.
SASGPTTDTQY
>TRBJ1-5|TRBV27|.
ASSLSRPGQGRQPQH
>TRBJ1-5|TRBV7-6|.
ASSLAGSQPQH
>TRBJ2-5|TRBV12-3/TRBV12-4|.
ASSPRQNFQETQY
>TRBJ2-2|TRBV25-1|TRBD1
ASSTGQGAGELF
>TRBJ1-2|TRBV9|.
ASSGRWRPYGYT
>TRBJ2-5|TRBV12-3/TRBV12-4|.
ASSFGPRGKETQY
>TRBJ2-1|TRBV2|.
ASSEGRVSYNEQF
>TRBJ2-7|TRBV6-6|.
ASTQGHSYEQY
>TRBJ2-2|TRBV24-1|.
ATSEHLGNGELF
>TRBJ1-1|TRBV7-2|TRBD1
ASSPGTGGAYVEAF
>TRBJ1-2|TRBV5-1|.
ASSSQGGYT
>TRBJ1-5|TRBV6-6|TRBD1
ASRTGALYSNQLQH
>TRBJ1-5|TRBV18|.
ASSPNRDNQPQH
>TRBJ2-3|TRBV24-1|.
ATSDPGATDTQY
>TRBJ1-5|TRBV6-6|.
ASNIQDQPQH
>TRBJ2-2|TRBV5-5|.
ASSPGGASTGELF
>TRBJ1-6|TRBV7-6|.
ASRKKAGRDSPLH
>TRBJ2-7|TRBV28|.
ASSLPRVAGSSYEQY
>TRBJ1-3|TRBV20-1|TRBD1
SAREGTGGNTIY
>TRBJ2-1|TRBV7-8|.
ASNQVAGASYNEQF
>TRBJ2-5|TRBV7-8|TRBD2
ASSYVGRRGWTQY
>TRBJ2-6|TRBV9|.
ASSAPRDSSGANVLT
>TRBJ2-5|TRBV6-5|TRBD1
ASSPLGQGRGETQY
>TRBJ2-7|TRBV7-2|.
ASSLVAGNTEQY
>TRBJ1-2|TRBV7-9|.
ASSWNRGNYGYT
>TRBJ2-7|TRBV6-2/TRBV6-3|TRBD2
ASSYDSLGGVHEQY
>TRBJ2-5|TRBV12-3/TRBV12-4|.
ASSLYSGIAAQY
>TRBJ1-2|TRBV6-1|TRBD1
ASTRTGDGYT
>TRBJ2-1|TRBV20-1|.
SARVGRSSYNEQF
>TRBJ2-5|TRBV7-2|TRBD1
ASSLGGQGETQY
>TRBJ1-2|TRBV29-1|.
SVRGWGYGYT
>TRBJ2-2|TRBV7-6|TRBD2
ASSPTPGLAGGFGELF
>TRBJ1-5|TRBV6-6|TRBD1
ASSYQGAGQPQH
>TRBJ1-4|TRBV28|.
ASSLIRGKLF
>TRBJ2-3|TRBV11-2|.
ASSFPSSGGLYTDTQY